The source of this T cell receptor (beta chain) is a study of T cells in Graves' hyperthyroidism and ophthalmopathy. Findings of the study overall: A 13 V-J model separated ophthalmopathy from stable hyperthyroidism. The model made its ophthalmopathy prediction, and onset followed a median roughly 6.5 months later.

V lost 4 bases to trimming and J lost 4 bases; unmatched junction nucleotides: 6. The CDR3 runs 14 residues. Germline V CDR1 and CDR2: SNHLY, FYNNEI. Uncontrolled infection, other autoimmune disease, pregnancy or lactation barred patients from enrollment. Diagnoses were made from clinical symptoms, serum measures (thyroxine and TRAb), thyroid ultrasound and orbital computed tomography. There were TCR beta CDR3 regions amplified from RNA transcripts. When the TCR CDR3 underwent first-round RT-PCR, the HTBI primer set was used. TCRdb re-called the multiplex PCR reads through MiXCR, storing one row per CDR3 protein. The profile shows nearly 600,000 distinct CDR3 sequences, 13% to 15% of them singletons. On this clonotype: The antigen is unknown.

The clonotype was recovered from a young woman with Graves' ophthalmopathy. The chain has TRBV2 and TRBJ1-2; TRBD1 aligns across 7 bases. The sample consisted of blood. The CDR3 loop reads CASSVTGEGYGYTF. CDR3 nucleotide sequence: TGTGCCAGCAGTGTTACAGGGGAAGGCTATGGCTACACCTTC.